The clone carrying this T cell receptor beta chain was picked up one time. This specimen comes from a study of blood T cell repertoires in COVID-19. This CDR3 is built from 16 residues. The J segment lost 3 bases and the V segment lost 3 bases, leaving 10 bases of the junction unmatched. CDR1 LGHNA and CDR2 YNFKEQ come from the germline V gene. TCRdb's copy holds only in-frame clones and misses some; the assay was immunoSEQ multiplex PCR. The data hold over 110,000 clones, with 88% observed a single time. The receptor was derived from a human donor in a cohort sampled during active COVID-19. The gene calls are TRBV4-2 and TRBJ2-7; 8 bases are a match to TRBD2. Sample: peripheral blood. CDR3 loop: CASSQAPGTRSYEQYF. The CDR3 nucleotides are TGTGCCAGCAGCCAGGCCCCCGGGACTAGGAGCTACGAGCAGTACTTC.